This TCR beta chain was captured by sequencing in a study of cytomegalovirus exposure and HLA in healthy donors. Study-level results: The tendency of first-cohort TCR clusters to co-occur in the roughly 130 validation repertoires emerged from a later analysis.

This CDR3 has 14 amino acids. Germline assignment: CDR1 SSHAT and CDR2 FNYEAQ (reference sequence). Remarks on this clone: Its antigen remains unidentified. At one of its ends the junction is not consistent with the germline gene, which may arise from a read error.

The method was immunoSEQ multiplex PCR; TCRdb's version includes in-frame clones alone and lacks a portion of them. The sample has around 150,000 clones, roughly 89% seen once. Input material: PBMCs. The rearrangement uses TRBV7-7 and TRBJ2-3, with 8 bases identical to TRBD2. This receptor was obtained from a woman between 18 and 29 years old in good health and CMV-seropositive. CDR3 protein: CASSRGGRTDTQYF. CDR3 bases: TGTGCTAGCAGCCGGGGGGGACGCACAGATACGCAGTATTTT.